This T cell receptor (beta chain) stems from a study of CD8 T cells in Susac syndrome. This clonotype was found once. Reverse transcription of about 0.45 to 1 ug RNA was performed with random hexamers. Coverage of TCR beta CDR3 amplification by immunoSEQ multiplex PCR extended to 54 Vbeta and 13 Jbeta. TCRdb itself ran the immunoSEQ multiplex PCR reads through MiXCR, one entry per CDR3 protein. The sample includes fewer than 250,000 distinct CDR3 sequences, 80% to 95% of them seen just once. Sequencing targeted TCR beta in T cells from blood (CD8+ and CD4+). Controls matched for sex and age were healthy donors. While CD8+ and CD4+ T cells were isolated negatively, TEMRA cells were enriched by FACS. The CDR3 runs to 15 residues. Germline V gives CDR1 MRHNA, CDR2 SNTAGT. The germline V and J ends were trimmed by 6 bases and 0 bases, with 9 bases remaining between them.

This chain connects TRBV6-4 to TRBJ2-6, with D perhaps TRBD2 (5 bases). Sequenced: CD4+ T cells from PBMCs. The TCR comes from a human donor in good health. In nucleotides, the CDR3 is TGTGCCAGCAGCGGAAGCGGCTCTGGGGCCAACGTCCTGACTTTC. Residues: CASSGSGSGANVLTF.